The sequence of this TCR beta chain was determined in a study of T cell responses to AZD1222 COVID-19 vaccine. Findings and caveats of the study: The donor group comprised mostly white British people and more females; the analysis possibly underestimated clonal diversity. At 160-218 and 743-854, vaccine-associated CD4 TCRs were dominant, and they spanned spike.

The CDR3 is made up of 15 amino acids. Germline-derived CDR1 and CDR2 are SGHTA and FQGNSA. V was trimmed by 1 base and J by 1 base, leaving 10 bases between them. Using immunoSEQ multiplex PCR, the repertoire was profiled, and TCRdb retains in-frame clones only, with some absent. The profile covers approximately 270,000 clones, with about 94% appearing a single time and 0.5% to 0.65% taken by the ten largest. The study pooled second doses at about 4 or about 12 weeks. Points on this clone: The antigen remains undetermined.

The gene calls are TRBV7-2 and TRBJ1-1; D ambiguous. This specimen was peripheral blood, taken 28 days after the second AZD1222 dose. The TCR sequence derives from an adult who received the AZD1222 COVID-19 vaccine. The CDR3 region has the DNA TGTGCCAGCAGCTTAGGCGGGGTGGAGAACACTGAAGCTTTCTTT. The encoded protein is CASSLGGVENTEAFF.